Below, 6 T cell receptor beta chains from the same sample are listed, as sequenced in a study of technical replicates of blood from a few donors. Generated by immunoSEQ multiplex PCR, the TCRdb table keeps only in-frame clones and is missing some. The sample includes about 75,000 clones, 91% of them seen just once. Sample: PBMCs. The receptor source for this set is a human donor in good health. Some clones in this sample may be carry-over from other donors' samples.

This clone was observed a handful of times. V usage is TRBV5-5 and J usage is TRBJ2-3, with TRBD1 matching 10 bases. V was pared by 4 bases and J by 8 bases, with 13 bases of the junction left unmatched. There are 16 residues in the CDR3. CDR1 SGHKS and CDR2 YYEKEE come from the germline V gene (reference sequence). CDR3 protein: CASSKDGGQGFVTQYF. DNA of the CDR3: TGTGCCAGCAGCAAGGACGGGGGACAGGGGTTTGTTACGCAGTATTTT. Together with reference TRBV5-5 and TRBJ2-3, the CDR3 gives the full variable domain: DAGVTQSPTHLIKTRGQQVTLRCSPISGHKSVSWYQQVLGQGPQFIFQYYEKEERGRGNFPDRFSARQFPNYSSELNVNALLLGDSALYLCASSKDGGQGFVTQYFGPGTRLTVL.

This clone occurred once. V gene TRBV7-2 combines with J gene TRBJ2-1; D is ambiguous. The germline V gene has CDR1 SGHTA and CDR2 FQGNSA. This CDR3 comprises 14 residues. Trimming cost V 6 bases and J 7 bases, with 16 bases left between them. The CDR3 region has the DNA TGTGCCAGCAGTCCCTCCCTAGAGAGGAATGAGCAGTTCTTC. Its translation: CASSPSLERNEQFF.

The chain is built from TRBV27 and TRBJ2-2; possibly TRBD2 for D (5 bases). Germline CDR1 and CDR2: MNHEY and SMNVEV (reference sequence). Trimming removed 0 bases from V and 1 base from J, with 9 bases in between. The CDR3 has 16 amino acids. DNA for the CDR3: TGTGCCAGCAGTTTATCTCGAGGAGGGAACACCGGGGAGCTGTTTTTT. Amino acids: CASSLSRGGNTGELFF.

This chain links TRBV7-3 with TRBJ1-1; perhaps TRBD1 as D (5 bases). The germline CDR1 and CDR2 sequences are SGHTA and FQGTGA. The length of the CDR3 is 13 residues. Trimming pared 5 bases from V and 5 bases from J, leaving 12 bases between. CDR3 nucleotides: TGTGCCAGCAGCCTCACAGGTGTAACTGAAGCTTTCTTT. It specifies CASSLTGVTEAFF.

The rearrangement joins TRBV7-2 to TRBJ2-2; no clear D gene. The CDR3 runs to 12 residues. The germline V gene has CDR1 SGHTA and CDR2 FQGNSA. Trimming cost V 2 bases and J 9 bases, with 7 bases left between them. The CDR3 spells CASSLSLRELFF. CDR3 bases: TGTGCCAGCAGCTTATCACTCCGGGAGCTGTTTTTT. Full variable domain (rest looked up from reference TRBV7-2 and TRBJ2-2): GAGVSQSPSNKVTEKGKDVELRCDPISGHTALYWYRQSLGQGLEFLIYFQGNSAPDKSGLPSDRFSAERTGGSVSTLTIQRTQQEDSAVYLCASSLSLRELFFGEGSRLTVL.

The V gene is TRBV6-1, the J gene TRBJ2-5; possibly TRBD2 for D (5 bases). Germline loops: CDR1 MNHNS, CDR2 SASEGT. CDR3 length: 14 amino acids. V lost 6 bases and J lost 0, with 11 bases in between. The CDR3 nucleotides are TGTGCCAGCAGGGACTCCCCGTACCAAGAGACCCAGTACTTC. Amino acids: CASRDSPYQETQYF.